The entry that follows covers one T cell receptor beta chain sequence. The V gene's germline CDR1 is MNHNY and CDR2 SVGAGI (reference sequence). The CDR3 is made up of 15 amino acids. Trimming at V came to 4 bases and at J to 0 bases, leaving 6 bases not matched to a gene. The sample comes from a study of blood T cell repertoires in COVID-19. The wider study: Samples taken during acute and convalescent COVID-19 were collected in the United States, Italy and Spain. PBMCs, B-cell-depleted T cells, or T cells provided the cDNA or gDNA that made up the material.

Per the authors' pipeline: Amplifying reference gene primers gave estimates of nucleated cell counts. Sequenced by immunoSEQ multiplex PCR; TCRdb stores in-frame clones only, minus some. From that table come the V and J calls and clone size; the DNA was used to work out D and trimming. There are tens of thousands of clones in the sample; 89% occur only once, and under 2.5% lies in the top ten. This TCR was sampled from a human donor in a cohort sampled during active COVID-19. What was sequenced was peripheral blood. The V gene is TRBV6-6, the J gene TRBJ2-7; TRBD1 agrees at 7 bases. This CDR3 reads CASSSSRQGSYEQYF. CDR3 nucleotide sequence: TGTGCCAGCAGTTCCTCAAGACAGGGCTCCTACGAGCAGTACTTC.